The 20 T cell receptor beta chains listed next were all sequenced from one sample in a study of T cell responses to AZD1222 COVID-19 vaccine. Produced via immunoSEQ multiplex PCR; TCRdb's table is partial and in-frame only. The sample lists 150,000 to 250,000 clones; just over 90% were seen once. The sequences come from peripheral blood, collected 28 days after the second AZD1222 dose. The receptors come from an adult who received the AZD1222 COVID-19 vaccine.

V and J are TRBV7-6 and TRBJ2-1, with TRBD2 matching 10 bases. Germline trimming cut 1 base from V and 0 bases from J; bases unmatched to any gene: 9. The CDR3 is 19 residues long. CDR1 is SGHVS and CDR2 is FNYEAQ in the germline V gene. The CDR3 is CASSLVQGASGSSYNEQFF. The CDR3 DNA follows: TGTGCCAGCAGCTTAGTTCAGGGGGCTAGCGGGAGCTCCTACAATGAGCAGTTCTTC.

The chain links TRBV5-1 to TRBJ2-7; D remains unclear. Deletions cut 2 bases from V and 7 bases from J, with 10 bases between. The CDR3 extends over 12 amino acids. Germline loops: CDR1 SGHRS, CDR2 YFSETQ. CDR3 protein: CASSFKEGEQYF. Here the CDR3 DNA reads TGCGCCAGCAGCTTCAAGGAAGGGGAGCAGTACTTC.

The rearrangement uses TRBV5-8 and TRBJ1-5; no firm D call. This CDR3 comprises 15 residues. Trimming left V 0 bases short and J 2 bases short, with 9 bases between. Germline V gene sequence: CDR1 SGHTS, CDR2 YDEGEE. The CDR3 spells CASSLAGSGNQPQHF. Here the CDR3 DNA reads TGTGCCAGCAGCTTGGCCGGTTCTGGCAATCAGCCCCAGCATTTT.

The chain uses TRBV19 and TRBJ1-4, with D unclear. This CDR3 comprises 16 residues. With 4 bases removed from V and 0 bases from J, the gap between germline ends came to 12 bases. CDR1 is LNHDA, CDR2 SQIVND, per germline (reference sequence). CDR3 nucleotide sequence: TGTGCCAGTAGTACGCACCAGACACCAACTAATGAAAAACTGTTTTTT. Translated, it gives CASSTHQTPTNEKLFF.

This chain uses TRBV18 with TRBJ1-1, with 9 bases that match TRBD1. V lost 4 bases, J lost 2 bases, and 5 bases stayed unmatched. CDR3 length equals 15 residues. CDR1 is KGHSH, CDR2 LQKENI, per germline. The CDR3 here is CASSLGQGSNTEAFF. The CDR3, as DNA: TGTGCCAGCTCACTGGGACAGGGCTCAAACACTGAAGCTTTCTTT. The full variable domain, with the rest looked up from reference TRBV18 and TRBJ1-1, is NAGVMQNPRHLVRRRGQEARLRCSPMKGHSHVYWYRQLPEEGLKFMVYLQKENIIDESGMPKERFSAEFPKEGPSILRIQQVVRGDSAAYFCASSLGQGSNTEAFFGQGTRLTVV.

This clone was observed a single time. This chain connects TRBV7-9 to TRBJ1-2; D gene ambiguous. With 1 base removed from V and 1 base from J, the gap between germline ends came to 7 bases. The CDR3 spans 14 residues. Germline CDR1 and CDR2: SEHNR and FQNEAQ (reference sequence). The CDR3 protein is CASSLGTDNYGYTF. The CDR3 DNA is TGTGCCAGCAGCTTAGGGACGGATAACTATGGCTACACCTTC.

This clone was found once. The chain joins TRBV9 to TRBJ2-7; TRBD1 is a possible D gene (6 bases). With 0 bases removed from V and 3 bases from J, the gap between germline ends came to 13 bases. CDR1 is SGDLS, CDR2 YYNGEE, per germline. This CDR3 contains 15 residues. The CDR3 DNA follows: TGTGCCAGCAGCGTAGCGTATGGGGGCTTCTACGAGCAGTACTTC. Encoded protein: CASSVAYGGFYEQYF.

J is TRBJ1-1 and V is TRBV7-2; no firm D call. Germline lookup yields CDR1 SGHTA and CDR2 FQGNSA. This CDR3 contains 14 residues. The V and J ends lost 1 base and 1 base respectively, with 7 bases between them. This CDR3 reads CASSLVRPNTEAFF. The CDR3 DNA sequence: TGTGCCAGCAGCTTAGTTCGGCCGAACACTGAAGCTTTCTTT.

The rearrangement links TRBV6-2 or TRBV6-3 to TRBJ2-5, with TRBD2 identical over 11 bases. The CDR3 runs to 16 residues. J was trimmed by 3 bases and V by 4 bases; bases with no gene match: 7. Germline V gives CDR1 MNHEY, CDR2 SVGEGT. CDR3 loop: CASSSPGLAEEETQYF. The CDR3 DNA is TGTGCCAGCAGTTCTCCGGGACTAGCGGAGGAAGAGACCCAGTACTTC.

CDR3 sequence: CASSQREGSEQYF. The CDR3 region has the DNA TGCGCCAGCAGCCAGCGGGAGGGCAGCGAGCAGTACTTC. This sequence joins TRBV5-1 and TRBJ2-7; 10 bases match TRBD2. Trimming took 4 bases from V and 6 from J; bases not matched to a gene: 4. Per the germline V gene, CDR1 is SGHRS and CDR2 is YFSETQ. The CDR3 length is 13 residues. The whole variable domain, filled in from reference TRBV5-1 and TRBJ2-7, reads KAGVTQTPRYLIKTRGQQVTLSCSPISGHRSVSWYQQTPGQGLQFLFEYFSETQRNKGNFPGRFSGRQFSNSRSEMNVSTLELGDSALYLCASSQREGSEQYFGPGTRLTVT.

This clone was found once. V is TRBV20-1 and J is TRBJ1-5, with TRBD1 identical over 7 bases. The CDR3 spans 14 residues. The trim removed 3 bases at V and 8 bases at J, leaving 10 bases unmatched. Per the germline V gene, CDR1 is DFQATT and CDR2 is SNEGSKA (reference sequence). The CDR3 loop reads CSASDPRGPKPQHF. As DNA, the CDR3 is TGCAGTGCTAGTGATCCAAGGGGGCCTAAGCCCCAGCATTTT.

This rearrangement joins TRBV7-9 to TRBJ1-4; TRBD1 agrees at 8 bases. Trimming removed 0 bases from V and 8 bases from J; junction bases left unmatched: 8. CDR1 and CDR2 from the germline V gene are SEHNR and FQNEAQ (reference sequence). The CDR3 contains 16 residues. The CDR3 spells CASSLAPGQGGEKLFF. The CDR3 nucleotides are TGTGCCAGCAGCTTAGCGCCTGGACAGGGAGGGGAAAAACTGTTTTTT.

The chain carries TRBV27 and TRBJ2-3; 14 bases align to TRBD2. V gave up 5 bases and J gave up 4 bases; unmatched junction bases: 2. Germline CDR1 reads MNHEY; CDR2 reads SMNVEV (reference sequence). CDR3 length: 15 residues. CDR3 sequence reads: CASSPTSGRADTQYF. The CDR3, as DNA: TGTGCCAGCAGTCCGACTAGCGGGAGGGCAGATACGCAGTATTTT.

This chain uses TRBV10-1 with TRBJ2-1; 8 bases agree with TRBD2. V was clipped by 5 bases and J by 9 bases; unmatched bases: 3. The CDR3 is 12 amino acids. The germline V gene encodes CDR1 WNHNN and CDR2 SYGVQD (reference sequence). The DNA for the CDR3 is TGCGCCAGCAGTATTACTAGCGGTGAGCAGTTCTTC. As protein: CASSITSGEQFF.

Comment on this clone: Sequence at one end of the junction differs from germline and may be a read error. V is TRBV11-2 and J is TRBJ2-2; D might be TRBD2 (6 bases). Germline V CDR1 and CDR2: SGHAT, FQNNGV. This CDR3 has 17 amino acids. CDR3 coding DNA: TGTGCCAGCACCTTATTCGGGGGATTCGGCAACACCGGGGAGCTGTTTTTT. Protein: CASTLFGGFGNTGELFF.

This clone was recorded only once. The V and J genes are TRBV7-2 and TRBJ2-6, with D possibly being TRBD2 (5 bases). The V end lost 1 base, the J end lost 4 bases, and 8 bases lay between the germline ends. The CDR3 extends over 15 amino acids. Germline V lookup: CDR1 SGHTA, CDR2 FQGNSA. The CDR3, as DNA: TGTGCCAGCAGCTTAGGCGGGCCCGGGGCCAACGTCCTGACTTTC. This codes for CASSLGGPGANVLTF.

V usage is TRBV9 and J usage is TRBJ2-2; no reliable D call. V gave up 4 bases and J gave up 6 bases, with 7 bases separating them. The CDR3 is 12 amino acids. Germline CDR1 SGDLS, CDR2 YYNGEE. CDR3 sequence (DNA): TGTGCCAGCAGCACGTCTCCCGGGGAGCTGTTTTTT. Its translation: CASSTSPGELFF.

The chain uses TRBV7-8 and TRBJ2-6; D gene ambiguous. This CDR3 region has 14 residues. Germline CDR1 SGHVS, CDR2 FQNEAQ. V gave up 2 bases and J gave up 1 base, with 3 bases separating them. CDR3 residues: CASSLRSGANVLTF. CDR3 coding DNA: TGTGCCAGCAGCTTACGGTCTGGGGCCAACGTCCTGACTTTC.

This clone has a handful of counts. V gene TRBV7-9 combines with J gene TRBJ2-2; either TRBD1 or TRBD2 may supply D (6 bases each). V lost 6 bases and J 4 bases, leaving 15 bases between the germline ends. Germline CDR1 SEHNR, CDR2 FQNEAQ (reference sequence). This CDR3 has 15 residues. The DNA of the CDR3 is TGTGCCAGCAGTTCTGATCGGGGGCGCACCGGGGAGCTGTTTTTT. Protein product: CASSSDRGRTGELFF.

The chain is built from TRBV10-2 and TRBJ2-7; 8 bases are shared with TRBD1. CDR1 WSHSY and CDR2 SAAADI come from the germline V gene. V lost 0 bases to trimming and J lost 3 bases; unmatched junction nucleotides: 7. CDR3 length equals 16 residues. The CDR3 loop is CASSESTGVSFYEQYF. CDR3 DNA sequence: TGCGCCAGCAGTGAGTCGACAGGGGTTTCCTTCTACGAGCAGTACTTC.